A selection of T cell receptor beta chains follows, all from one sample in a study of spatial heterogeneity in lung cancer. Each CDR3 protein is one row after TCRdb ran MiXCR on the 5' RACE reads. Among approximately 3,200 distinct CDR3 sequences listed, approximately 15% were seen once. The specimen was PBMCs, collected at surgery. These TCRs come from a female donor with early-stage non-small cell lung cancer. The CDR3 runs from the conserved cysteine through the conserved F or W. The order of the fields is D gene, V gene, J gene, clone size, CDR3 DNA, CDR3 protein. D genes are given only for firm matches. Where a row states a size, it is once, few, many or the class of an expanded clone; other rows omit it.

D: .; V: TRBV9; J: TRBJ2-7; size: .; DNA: TGTGCCAGCAGCGCCCCAGACCGCTACGAGCAGTACTTC; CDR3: CASSAPDRYEQYF
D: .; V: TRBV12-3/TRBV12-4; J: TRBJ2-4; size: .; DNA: TGTGCCAGCAGTTTGTTTCAAGGATTAGCCAAAAACATTCAGTACTTC; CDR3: CASSLFQGLAKNIQYF
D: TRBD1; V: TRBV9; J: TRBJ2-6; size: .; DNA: TGTGCCAGCAGCGTAATGTCAGGGGGCGGAATTGAGGCCAACGTCCTGACTTTC; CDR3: CASSVMSGGGIEANVLTF
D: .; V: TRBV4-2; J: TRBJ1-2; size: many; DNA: TGTGCCAGCAGCCAAGAATCCGCCCAGACTGGGCTCGACTATGGCTACACCTTC; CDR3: CASSQESAQTGLDYGYTF
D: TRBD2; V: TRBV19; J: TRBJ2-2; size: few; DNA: TGTGCCAGTAGTATAGCAGCGGGGGCGAACACCGGGGAGCTGTTTTTT; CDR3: CASSIAAGANTGELFF
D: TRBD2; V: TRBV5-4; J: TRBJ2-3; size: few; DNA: TGTGCCAGCAGCTACCCGGGACTAGTTCCAGATACGCAGTATTTT; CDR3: CASSYPGLVPDTQYF
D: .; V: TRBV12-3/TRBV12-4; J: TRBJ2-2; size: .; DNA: TGTGCCAGCAGTTTTCGCAGGGGAGGTGGCGGGGAGCTGTTTTTT; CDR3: CASSFRRGGGGELFF
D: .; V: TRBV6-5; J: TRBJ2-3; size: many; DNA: TGTGCCAGCAGTTACTCCCGGGACTTATCAGGGATAGATACGCAGTATTTT; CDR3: CASSYSRDLSGIDTQYF
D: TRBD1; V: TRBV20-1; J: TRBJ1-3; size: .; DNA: TGCAGTGCTCCCGGGACAGGGGAAGGAAACACCATATATTTT; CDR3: CSAPGTGEGNTIYF
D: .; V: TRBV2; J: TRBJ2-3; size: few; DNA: TGTGCCAGCACCATGGAAAGCACAGATACGCAGTATTTT; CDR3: CASTMESTDTQYF
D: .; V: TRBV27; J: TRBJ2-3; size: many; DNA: TGTGCCAGCAACCTCGGCCCCCTGGGCACAGATACGCAGTATTTT; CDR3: CASNLGPLGTDTQYF
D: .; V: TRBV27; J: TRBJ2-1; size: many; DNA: TGTGCCAGCAGTTTCTCAGGAATTACTCACAATGAGCAGTTTTTC; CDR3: CASSFSGITHNEQFF
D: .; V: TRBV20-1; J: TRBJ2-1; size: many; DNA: TGCAGTGCTAGAGACCGAATCCGGGGTGAGCAGTTCTTC; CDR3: CSARDRIRGEQFF
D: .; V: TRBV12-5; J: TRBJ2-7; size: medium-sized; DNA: TGTGCTAGTGCAATCGGACTTTCCTACGAGCAGTACTTC; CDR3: CASAIGLSYEQYF
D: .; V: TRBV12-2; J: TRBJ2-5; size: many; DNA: TGTGCAAGTCGCCCTCAAGAGACCCAGTACTTC; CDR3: CASRPQETQYF
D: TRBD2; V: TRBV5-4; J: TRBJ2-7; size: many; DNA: TGTGCCAGCAACCCGGGAGGTTCCTACGAGCAGTACTTC; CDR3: CASNPGGSYEQYF
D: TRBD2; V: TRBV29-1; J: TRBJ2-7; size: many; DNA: TGCAGCGTTCACAAAAAAACACCTAGCGGAGCCGCCTACGAGCAGTACTTC; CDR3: CSVHKKTPSGAAYEQYF
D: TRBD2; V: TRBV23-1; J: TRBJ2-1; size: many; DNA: TGCGCCAGCAGTCAATTCAAGCGGGAGGGTGGGTACAATGAGCAGTTCTTC; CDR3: CASSQFKREGGYNEQFF
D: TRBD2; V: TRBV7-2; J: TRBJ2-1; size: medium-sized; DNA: TGTGCCAGCAGCCAACTAGCGGGAGGGCTCTACAATGAGCAGTTCTTC; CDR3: CASSQLAGGLYNEQFF
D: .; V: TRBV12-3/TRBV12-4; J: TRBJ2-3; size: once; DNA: TGTGCCAGCAGTTTCCCCCGATTGCCGCAGTATTTT; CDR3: CASSFPRLPQYF
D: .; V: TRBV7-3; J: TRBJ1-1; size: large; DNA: TGTGCCAGCAGCTCATACTCCGGGACTGAAGCTTTCTTT; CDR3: CASSSYSGTEAFF
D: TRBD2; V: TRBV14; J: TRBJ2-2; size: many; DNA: TGTGCCAGCAGCCAAGAACGGGGGGAGAACACCGGGGAGCTGTTTTTT; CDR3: CASSQERGENTGELFF
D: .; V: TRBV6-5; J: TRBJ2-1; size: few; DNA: TGTGCCAGCAGTTACTCGAGCGGACCTTTGGATGAGCAGTTCTTC; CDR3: CASSYSSGPLDEQFF
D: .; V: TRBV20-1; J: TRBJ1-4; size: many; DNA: TGCAGTGCCGAAGGGCAGGGGTTACCTAATGAAAAACTGTTTTTT; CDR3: CSAEGQGLPNEKLFF
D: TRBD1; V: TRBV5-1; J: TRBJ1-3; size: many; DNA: TGCGCCAGCAGCTGGACAGGGACAAGTGACACCATATATTTT; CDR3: CASSWTGTSDTIYF
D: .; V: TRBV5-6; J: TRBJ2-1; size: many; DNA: TGTGCCAGCAGCTTCCGGACTGGCGGGAAGAATGAGCAGTTCTTC; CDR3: CASSFRTGGKNEQFF
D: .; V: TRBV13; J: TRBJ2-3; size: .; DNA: TGTGCCAGCAGCTTATTTGGGGGATCCACAGATACGCAGTATTTT; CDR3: CASSLFGGSTDTQYF
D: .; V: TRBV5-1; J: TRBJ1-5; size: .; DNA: TGCGCCAGCTCGGAAGAAGTCAATCAGCCCCAGCATTTT; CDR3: CASSEEVNQPQHF
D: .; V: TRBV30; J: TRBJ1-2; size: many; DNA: TGTGCCTGGCAAGGGCCTAACTATGGCTACACCTTC; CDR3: CAWQGPNYGYTF
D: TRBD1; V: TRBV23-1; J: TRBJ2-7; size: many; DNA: TGCGCCAGCAGTCACAAAGACAGGGTGCTTGCGTACCCATCTCACGAGCAGTACTTC; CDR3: CASSHKDRVLAYPSHEQYF
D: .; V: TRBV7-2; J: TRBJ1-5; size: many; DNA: TGTGCCAGCAGCTATCTCCGGGACGCGAGCAATCAGCCCCAGCATTTT; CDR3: CASSYLRDASNQPQHF
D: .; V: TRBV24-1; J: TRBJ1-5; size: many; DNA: TGTGCCACCAGTGATCCTAGACAGCAGGGTCAGCCCCAGCATTTT; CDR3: CATSDPRQQGQPQHF
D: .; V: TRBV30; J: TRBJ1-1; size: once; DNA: TGTGCCTGGGGTCTGATGGGGAACACTGAAGCTTTCTTT; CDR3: CAWGLMGNTEAFF
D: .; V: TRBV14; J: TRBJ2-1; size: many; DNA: TGTGCCAGCAGCCAAATCAATGAGCAGTTCTTC; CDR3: CASSQINEQFF
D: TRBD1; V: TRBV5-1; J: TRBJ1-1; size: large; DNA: TGCGCCAGCAGCGAGCAGACAGGGGGCGGGCCTGAAGCTTTCTTT; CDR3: CASSEQTGGGPEAFF
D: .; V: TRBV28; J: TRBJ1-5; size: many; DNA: TGTGCCAGCAGTTCCACAGGGCCGTCCAATCAGCCCCAGCATTTT; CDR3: CASSSTGPSNQPQHF
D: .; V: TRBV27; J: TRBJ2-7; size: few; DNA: TGTGCCAGCAGCCAAGCTTGGCGCTACGAGCAGTACTTC; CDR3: CASSQAWRYEQYF
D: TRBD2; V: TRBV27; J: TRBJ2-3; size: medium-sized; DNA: TGTGCCAGCAGGGCCAGCGGGAGGGCCATAGATACGCAGTATTTT; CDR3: CASRASGRAIDTQYF
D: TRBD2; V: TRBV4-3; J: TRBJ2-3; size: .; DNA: TGCGCCAGCAGCCAAGATATAGCGGGCGGGTTACTATCAGATACGCAGTATTTT; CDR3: CASSQDIAGGLLSDTQYF
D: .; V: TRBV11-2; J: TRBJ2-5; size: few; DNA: TGTGCCAGCAGCTCTTTGGGAGAGACCCAGTACTTC; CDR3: CASSSLGETQYF
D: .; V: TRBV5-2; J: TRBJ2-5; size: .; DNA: TGTGCCAGCAAACCCACGACTAGCGGACAAGAGACCCAGTACTTC; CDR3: CASKPTTSGQETQYF
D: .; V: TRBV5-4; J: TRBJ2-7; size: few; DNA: TGTGCCAGCAGCTTGTCAGGCGGTGACCTACGAGAGCAGTACTTC; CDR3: CASSLSGGDLREQYF
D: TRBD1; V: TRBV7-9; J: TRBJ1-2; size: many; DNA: TGTGCCAGCAGTGAACAGGGGAGAGAGGATAACTATGGCTACACCTTC; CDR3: CASSEQGREDNYGYTF
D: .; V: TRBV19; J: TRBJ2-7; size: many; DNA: TGTGCCAGTAGTCCGAATTATGGGTACGAGCAGTACTTC; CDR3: CASSPNYGYEQYF
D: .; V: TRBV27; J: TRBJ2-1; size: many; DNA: TGTGCCAGCAGTCACGGGGGTGAGCAGTTCTTC; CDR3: CASSHGGEQFF
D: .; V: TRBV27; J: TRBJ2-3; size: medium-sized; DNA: TGTGCCAGCAGTTTTGTTCGCACAGATACGCAGTATTTT; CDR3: CASSFVRTDTQYF
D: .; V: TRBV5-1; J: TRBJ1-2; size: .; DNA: TGCGCCAGCAGCTTGGACGGGTCTAACTATGGCTACACCTTC; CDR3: CASSLDGSNYGYTF